This entry describes one T cell receptor (beta chain). This CDR3 is built from 13 residues. Germline V gene sequence: CDR1 SGHNT, CDR2 YYREEE (reference sequence). Between the trimmed V and J ends, which lost 4 bases and 5 bases, there was a span of 12 bases. In the authors' workflow: Using reference gene primer amplification, nucleated cell counts were estimated. The data were produced by immunoSEQ multiplex PCR, yet TCRdb's version contains in-frame clones alone and is incomplete. V and J calls and clone size are given by that table; D and trimming were obtained from the DNA. Found here are about 170,000 clones, under 90% of them singletons; the top ten hold roughly a tenth. This sample is drawn from a study of blood T cell repertoires in COVID-19. Turning to the study itself: Sites in the United States, Italy and Spain provided acute and convalescent COVID-19 samples. The analysed material was cDNA or gDNA that came from T cells, B-cell-depleted T cells, or PBMCs.

Sequenced: peripheral blood. The chain joins TRBV5-4 to TRBJ1-2; possible D gene TRBD1, 6 bases. This TCR was sampled from a woman older than 75 with active or convalescent COVID-19. The CDR3 reads CASSHRDEYGYTF. CDR3 coding DNA: TGTGCCAGCAGCCACAGGGACGAATATGGCTACACCTTC.